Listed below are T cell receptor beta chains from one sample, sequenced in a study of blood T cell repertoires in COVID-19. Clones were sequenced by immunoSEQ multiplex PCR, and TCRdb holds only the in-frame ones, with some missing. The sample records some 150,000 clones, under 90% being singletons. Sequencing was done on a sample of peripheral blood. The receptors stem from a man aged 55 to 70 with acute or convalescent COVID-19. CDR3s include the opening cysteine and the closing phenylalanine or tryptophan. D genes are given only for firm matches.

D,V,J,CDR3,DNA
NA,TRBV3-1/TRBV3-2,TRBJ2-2,CASSQQANTGELFF,TGTGCCAGCAGCCAACAGGCGAACACCGGGGAGCTGTTTTTT
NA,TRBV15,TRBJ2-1,CATSKDFYNEQFF,TGTGCCACCAGCAAGGACTTCTACAATGAGCAGTTCTTC
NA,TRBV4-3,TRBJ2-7,CASSQEWAGVYEQYF,TGCGCCAGCAGCCAAGAGTGGGCAGGGGTCTACGAGCAGTACTTC
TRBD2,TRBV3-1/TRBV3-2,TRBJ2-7,CASSQSWAAGGPKLGYF,TGTGCCAGCAGCCAATCCTGGGCCGCGGGAGGTCCAAAGTTAGGGTACTTC
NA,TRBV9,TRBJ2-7,CASSVDGGAYEQYF,TGTGCCAGCAGCGTAGATGGGGGCGCGTACGAGCAGTACTTC
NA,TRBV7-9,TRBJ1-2,CASSLATMTGINGYTF,TGTGCCAGCAGCTTAGCTACTATGACAGGTATCAACGGCTACACCTTC
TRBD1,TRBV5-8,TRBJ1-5,CASSRGQGSQPQHF,TGTGCCAGCAGCCGAGGACAGGGGAGTCAGCCCCAGCATTTT
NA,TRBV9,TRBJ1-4,CASSVADGKGEKLFF,TGTGCCAGCAGCGTAGCGGACGGAAAGGGGGAAAAACTGTTTTTT
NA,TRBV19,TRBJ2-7,CASSITVSYEQYF,TGTGCCAGTAGTATCACAGTCTCCTACGAGCAGTACTTC
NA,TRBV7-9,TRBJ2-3,CASSSLAWGESDTQYF,TGTGCCAGCAGCTCCCTAGCGTGGGGTGAGTCGGATACGCAGTATTTT
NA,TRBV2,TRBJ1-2,CASTELASYTF,TGTGCCAGCACCGAATTAGCCTCCTACACCTTC